Reported below is one T cell receptor beta chain. Clones were sequenced by immunoSEQ multiplex PCR, and TCRdb holds only the in-frame ones, with some missing. The data hold some 23,000 clones, with more than 80% observed a single time. The data stem from a study of control samples from healthy donors and cancer patients. The CDR3 contains 15 residues. The germline V gene has CDR1 LGHDT and CDR2 YNNKEL (reference sequence). Trimming cost V 2 bases and J 4 bases; bases outside gene matches: 5. The chain has TRBV3-1 (or the pseudogene TRBV3-2) and TRBJ1-1, with 9 bases matching TRBD1. The sequence was obtained from a man aged 55 to 70 with head and neck cancer. Sample: PBMCs. The CDR3 bases are TGTGCCAGCAGCCAATCCGAGACAGGGGGCACTGAAGCTTTCTTT. It is translated as CASSQSETGGTEAFF.